This record covers a single T cell receptor beta chain. The data were obtained in a study of yellow fever vaccine responses in identical twins. Germline lookup yields CDR1 LGHNA and CDR2 YNFKEQ. V was cut by 4 bases and J by 0 bases, with 15 bases left in between. CDR3 length: 16 residues. TCRdb recomputed calls from the RT-PCR reads with MiXCR, one row per CDR3 protein. The profile shows some 20,000 distinct CDR3 sequences, roughly 80% of them singletons. This TCR was sampled from a woman aged 18-35 years who received the yellow fever vaccine. V gene TRBV4-2 combines with J gene TRBJ1-1; a possible D gene is TRBD1 (6 bases). Sequences were derived from T cells from blood (PBMCs), unsorted or a sorted subset (not recorded which), sampled before or after yellow fever vaccination (not recorded which). The CDR3, as DNA: TGTGCCAGCAGCCGGCTCGGGGGGGGCTTGAACACTGAAGCTTTCTTT. The encoded protein is CASSRLGGGLNTEAFF.